The 26 T cell receptor beta chains in this list originate from one sample, sequenced in a study of T cell responses to AZD1222 COVID-19 vaccine. TCRdb keeps only in-frame clones here, not all; method: immunoSEQ multiplex PCR. The repertoire has approximately 150,000 clones, over 80% of them found once; the top ten carry roughly 3.8%. The sequenced sample was peripheral blood, obtained 28 days after the second AZD1222 dose. These receptors all come from an adult who received the AZD1222 COVID-19 vaccine.

The chain is built from TRBV3-1 (or the pseudogene TRBV3-2) and TRBJ2-7; 9 bases agree with TRBD1. Germline trimming cut 1 base from V and 0 bases from J; bases unmatched to any gene: 1. Germline V gene lookup returns CDR1 LGHDT and CDR2 YNNKEL (reference sequence). The CDR3 extends over 15 amino acids. CDR3 in amino acids: CASSQGTGVSYEQYF. Here the CDR3 DNA reads TGTGCCAGCAGCCAAGGGACAGGGGTCTCCTACGAGCAGTACTTC.

This clone was seen a single time. The CDR3 bases are TGTGCCAGCAGTTACCTATCCAGCTCCTACAATGAGCAGTTCTTC. Residues: CASSYLSSSYNEQFF. The V and J genes are TRBV6-2 or TRBV6-3 and TRBJ2-1; D ambiguous. V dropped 2 bases and J dropped 0 bases, with 8 bases sitting between them. This CDR3 has 15 residues. CDR1 is MNHEY, CDR2 SVGEGT, per germline.

The chain has TRBV4-3 and TRBJ1-2; the D is unclear. Trimming shortened V by 0 bases and J by 2 bases, and 10 bases separated the two germline ends. Germline CDR1 LGHNA, CDR2 YSLEER. The CDR3 sequence is 15 residues long. CDR3 bases: TGCGCCAGCAGCCAAGATCGCGGAGGGAACTATGGCTACACCTTC. This gives the protein CASSQDRGGNYGYTF.

The chain couples TRBV24-1 to TRBJ2-7; TRBD2 matches 8 bases. Germline assignment: CDR1 KGHDR and CDR2 SFDVKD. The CDR3 length is 13 residues. The CDR3 is CVPPREDPHEQYF. In DNA, the CDR3 is TGTGTCCCGCCGCGGGAGGATCCCCACGAGCAGTACTTC.

This rearrangement joins TRBV6-6 to TRBJ1-1; no clear D. CDR3 length equals 15 residues. Germline lookup yields CDR1 MNHNY and CDR2 SVGAGI (reference sequence). Trimming took 0 bases from V and 2 from J, leaving 10 bases between them. CDR3 nucleotides: TGTGCCAGCAGTTACTCGGTGGGCGGAAACACTGAAGCTTTCTTT. Protein: CASSYSVGGNTEAFF.

The chain's CDR3 is CLMGGYTF. The CDR3 DNA follows: TGTTTGATGGGTGGCTACACCTTC. The V and J genes are TRBV30 and TRBJ1-2; unclear D gene. CDR3 size: 8 residues. CDR1 and CDR2 (germline): GTSNPN, SVGIG (reference sequence). Using reference TRBV30 and TRBJ1-2 for the parts outside the CDR3, the full variable domain is SQTIHQWPATLVQPVGSPLSLECTVEGTSNPNLYWYRQAAGRGLQLLFYSVGIGQISSEVPQNLSASRPQDRQFILSSKKLLLSDSGFYLCLMGGYTFGSGTRLTVV.

The chain carries TRBV20-1 and TRBJ2-7; maybe TRBD1 (5 bases). The CDR3 sequence is 11 residues long. Germline lookup yields CDR1 DFQATT and CDR2 SNEGSKA (reference sequence). Trimming stripped 1 base from V and 6 bases from J, with 7 bases between. This CDR3 reads CSARGTFEQYF. The CDR3 nucleotides are TGCAGTGCTAGAGGGACATTCGAGCAGTACTTC.

This chain connects TRBV2 to TRBJ1-2; TRBD1 matches 7 bases. Germline assignment: CDR1 SNHLY and CDR2 FYNNEI. The CDR3 consists of 15 residues. V gave up 5 bases and J gave up 6 bases; unmatched junction bases: 12. The CDR3 is CASSFLQTGSDGYTF. DNA of the CDR3: TGTGCCAGCAGTTTTCTGCAGACAGGGTCAGATGGCTACACCTTC.

V gene TRBV18 combines with J gene TRBJ1-2; TRBD1 matches 10 bases. The CDR3 loop spans 14 amino acids. The ends lost 0 bases at V and 10 bases at J; junction bases unmatched: 5. Germline V lookup: CDR1 KGHSH, CDR2 LQKENI. In DNA, the CDR3 is TGTGCCAGCTCACCACCCGGGACAGGGGACATCTACACCTTC. Amino acids: CASSPPGTGDIYTF.

J is TRBJ2-7 and V is TRBV28; tentative D call: TRBD2 (5 bases). Trimming took 3 bases from V and 6 from J, leaving 9 bases between them. The CDR3 is 12 amino acids. Germline V lookup: CDR1 MDHEN, CDR2 SYDVKM. This CDR3 is CASSFRSGEQYF. The CDR3 DNA reads as TGTGCCAGCAGTTTCAGGAGCGGCGAGCAGTACTTC.

The chain links TRBV10-1 to TRBJ2-4; no reliable D call. The CDR3 extends over 17 amino acids. The germline gives CDR1 WNHNN, CDR2 SYGVQD (reference sequence). V lost 7 bases, J lost 0 bases, and 19 bases lay in between. In nucleotides, the CDR3 is TGCGCCAGCACTAAAACCACTTGGGTATTAGCCAAAAACATTCAGTACTTC. Protein product: CASTKTTWVLAKNIQYF.

The chain employs TRBV5-1 and TRBJ2-7; D not resolved. The V gene's germline CDR1 is SGHRS and CDR2 YFSETQ. V was pared by 9 bases and J by 5 bases, with 6 bases between. The CDR3 length is 9 residues. Here the CDR3 reads CANQDEQYF. The CDR3 nucleotides read TGCGCCAACCAGGACGAGCAGTACTTC. Drawing the rest from reference TRBV5-1 and TRBJ2-7, the complete variable domain is KAGVTQTPRYLIKTRGQQVTLSCSPISGHRSVSWYQQTPGQGLQFLFEYFSETQRNKGNFPGRFSGRQFSNSRSEMNVSTLELGDSALYLCANQDEQYFGPGTRLTVT.

The chain carries TRBV7-8 and TRBJ2-7; D is unclear. Per the germline V gene, CDR1 is SGHVS and CDR2 is FQNEAQ. Trimming removed 1 base at V and 1 base at J, with 14 bases between. The CDR3 length is 16 residues. This CDR3 reads CASSLEGGQPSYEQYF. The CDR3 bases are TGTGCCAGCAGCTTAGAAGGTGGGCAGCCATCCTACGAGCAGTACTTC.

The chain combines TRBV18 with TRBJ2-5; D remains ambiguous. CDR1 is KGHSH and CDR2 is LQKENI in the germline V gene. The V end was cut by 8 bases, the J end by 0 bases, with 7 bases between. The CDR3 extends over 12 amino acids. CDR3 DNA: TGTGCCAGCCGACTCGACCAAGAGACCCAGTACTTC. Protein product: CASRLDQETQYF.

The chain carries TRBV5-6 and TRBJ1-4; D is uncertain. CDR1 is SGHDT, CDR2 YYEEEE, per germline. Trimming pared 0 bases from V and 1 base from J, leaving 13 bases between. The CDR3 covers 17 residues. The CDR3 DNA follows: TGTGCCAGCAGCTTGGTCGGAGCCACTGGAACTAATGAAAAACTGTTTTTT. Encoded protein: CASSLVGATGTNEKLFF.

Note on this clone: At one end the junction does not follow the germline gene, possibly because of a read error. The V call is TRBV6-5, the J call TRBJ1-6; D unresolved. Germline CDR1 MNHEY, CDR2 SVGAGI. CDR3 length: 14 residues. This CDR3 is CASSYSTGNSPLHF. For the CDR3, the DNA is TGTGCCAGCAGTTACTCGACCGGAAATTCGCCCCTCCACTTT.

This clone was observed a handful of times. This chain joins TRBV19 and TRBJ1-1; D is undetermined. CDR1 is LNHDA, CDR2 SQIVND, per germline (reference sequence). This CDR3 spans 14 amino acids. With 5 bases removed from V and 0 bases from J, the gap between germline ends came to 10 bases. In DNA, the CDR3 is TGTGCCAGTAGTGCCCAGCCGATGAACACTGAAGCTTTCTTT. Protein product: CASSAQPMNTEAFF. Complete variable domain (other parts from reference TRBV19 and TRBJ1-1): DGGITQSPKYLFRKEGQNVTLSCEQNLNHDAMYWYRQDPGQGLRLIYYSQIVNDFQKGDIAEGYSVSREKKESFPLTVTSAQKNPTAFYLCASSAQPMNTEAFFGQGTRLTVV.

The chain carries TRBV5-8 and TRBJ2-5; the D call may be TRBD1 or TRBD2 (5 bases each). The CDR3 is 14 amino acids. The germline CDR1 and CDR2 sequences are SGHTS and YDEGEE. Trimming left V 7 bases short and J 5 bases short, with 18 bases between. CDR3 DNA sequence: TGTGCCAGCGCAGTGGTGGGACCTCCCGAGACCCAGTACTTC. Its translation: CASAVVGPPETQYF. The full variable domain, with the rest looked up from reference TRBV5-8 and TRBJ2-5, is EAGVTQSPTHLIKTRGQQATLRCSPISGHTSVYWYQQALGLGLQFLLWYDEGEERNRGNFPPRFSGRQFPNYSSELNVNALELEDSALYLCASAVVGPPETQYFGPGTRLLVL.

This chain joins TRBV7-9 and TRBJ2-6, with D hard to call. From germline, CDR1 is SEHNR and CDR2 FQNEAQ (reference sequence). V shed 5 bases and J shed 4 bases, with 15 bases lying between them. The CDR3 extends over 16 amino acids. The CDR3 nucleotides are TGTGCCAGCAGCCCCCGAAGGCTTCCGGGGGCCAACGTCCTGACTTTC. This translates into CASSPRRLPGANVLTF. Full variable domain (missing parts from reference TRBV7-9 and TRBJ2-6): DTGVSQNPRHKITKRGQNVTFRCDPISEHNRLYWYRQTLGQGPEFLTYFQNEAQLEKSRLLSDRFSAERPKGSFSTLEIQRTEQGDSAMYLCASSPRRLPGANVLTFGAGSRLTVL.

The chain employs TRBV27 and TRBJ1-1; D call uncertain. The CDR3 consists of 15 residues. The V and J ends lost 4 bases and 1 base respectively, with 13 bases between them. Germline CDR1 is MNHEY and CDR2 is SMNVEV (reference sequence). In DNA form, the CDR3 reads TGTGCCAGCAGTTATTTTGTAGGGTCGAACACTGAAGCTTTCTTT. Translation: CASSYFVGSNTEAFF.

The V gene is TRBV24-1, the J gene TRBJ2-2, with D unresolved. The germline gives CDR1 KGHDR, CDR2 SFDVKD. Trimming left V 4 bases short and J 6 bases short, with 5 bases between. This CDR3 is 12 amino acids long. The CDR3: CATSELAGELFF. The CDR3 DNA reads as TGTGCCACCAGTGAATTGGCCGGGGAGCTGTTTTTT.

V usage is TRBV7-9 and J usage is TRBJ2-3; 7 bases agree with TRBD2. Germline V gene sequence: CDR1 SEHNR, CDR2 FQNEAQ (reference sequence). This CDR3 region has 18 residues. With V trimmed by 5 bases and J by 0 bases, 14 bases remained unmatched. The CDR3 protein is CASSPPTPGGRSTDTQYF. CDR3 nucleotides: TGTGCCAGCAGCCCACCTACCCCGGGGGGACGGAGCACAGATACGCAGTATTTT.

In DNA, the CDR3 is TGTGCCAGCAGCTTGGCCCGGACAGGGGGGTGGGATACGCAGTATTTT. It yields the protein CASSLARTGGWDTQYF. The chain has TRBV5-4 and TRBJ2-3; TRBD1 agrees at 10 bases. The CDR3 has 16 residues. The V gene's germline CDR1 is SGHNT and CDR2 YYREEE (reference sequence). Trimming removed 0 bases from V and 6 bases from J; junction bases left unmatched: 7.

This chain links TRBV3-1 (or the pseudogene TRBV3-2) with TRBJ1-5; the match to TRBD1 covers 7 bases. The germline CDR1 and CDR2 sequences are LGHDT and YNNKEL (reference sequence). The CDR3 spans 15 residues. The J segment lost 3 bases and the V segment lost 4 bases, leaving 6 bases of the junction unmatched. The CDR3 sequence: CASSPQQGINQPQHF. The CDR3 bases are TGTGCCAGCAGCCCGCAACAGGGGATCAATCAGCCCCAGCATTTT.

The rearrangement joins TRBV11-1 to TRBJ2-1; 9 nucleotides agree with TRBD1. This CDR3 comprises 15 residues. Germline CDR1 reads SGHAT; CDR2 reads FQDESV (reference sequence). The ends lost 6 bases at V and 3 bases at J; junction bases unmatched: 6. The CDR3 sequence: CASRTTGGLYNEQFF. CDR3 DNA: TGTGCCAGCAGAACTACAGGGGGCCTCTACAATGAGCAGTTCTTC.

This clone appeared a single time. The chain joins TRBV4-3 to TRBJ2-7; TRBD2 matches at 12 bases. The CDR3 is 16 amino acids. Per the germline V gene, CDR1 is LGHNA and CDR2 is YSLEER. V gave up 0 bases and J gave up 1 base; unmatched junction bases: 1. The CDR3 is CASSQDGTSGSYEQYF. The CDR3 DNA reads as TGCGCCAGCAGCCAAGATGGGACTAGCGGGTCCTACGAGCAGTACTTC.